The sequence of this T cell receptor (beta chain) was determined in a study of T cells in Graves' hyperthyroidism and ophthalmopathy. Broader study findings: Ophthalmopathy was separated from stable hyperthyroidism by a 13 V-J model. Most expanded thyroid clonotypes above 0.001 also appeared in blood.

As to this clonotype: Its antigen is currently unknown.

The trim removed 5 bases at V and 5 bases at J, leaving 14 bases unmatched. In germline, CDR1 is MNHEY, CDR2 SVGEGT. The CDR3 extends over 16 amino acids. Regions amplified from RNA transcripts were the TCR beta CDR3 regions. With the HTBI primer set, the TCR CDR3 went through a first round of RT-PCR. TCRdb re-derived calls from the multiplex PCR reads in MiXCR, one entry per CDR3 protein. The sample includes 300,000 to 450,000 distinct CDR3 sequences, just under 25% of them seen just once. The chain carries TRBV6-2 or TRBV6-3 and TRBJ2-7, with 8 bases matching TRBD2. The sample taken for sequencing was blood. This TCR was recovered from a man between 45 and 60 years old with Graves' hyperthyroidism. CDR3 protein: CASSRGVVAGRNEQYF. For the CDR3, the DNA is TGTGCCAGCAGTAGGGGGGTGGTAGCGGGACGAAACGAGCAGTACTTC.